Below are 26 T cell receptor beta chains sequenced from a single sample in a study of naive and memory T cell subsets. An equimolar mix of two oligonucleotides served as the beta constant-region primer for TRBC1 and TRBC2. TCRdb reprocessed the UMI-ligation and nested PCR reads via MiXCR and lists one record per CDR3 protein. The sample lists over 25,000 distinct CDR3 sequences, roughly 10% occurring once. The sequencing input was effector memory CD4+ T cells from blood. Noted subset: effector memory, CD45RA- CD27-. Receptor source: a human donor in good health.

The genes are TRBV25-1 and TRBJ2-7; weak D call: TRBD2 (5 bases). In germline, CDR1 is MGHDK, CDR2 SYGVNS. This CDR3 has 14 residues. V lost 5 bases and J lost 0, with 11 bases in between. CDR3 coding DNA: TGTGCCAGCAGTCGCAGAGGGAGCTCCTACGAGCAGTACTTC. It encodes CASSRRGSSYEQYF.

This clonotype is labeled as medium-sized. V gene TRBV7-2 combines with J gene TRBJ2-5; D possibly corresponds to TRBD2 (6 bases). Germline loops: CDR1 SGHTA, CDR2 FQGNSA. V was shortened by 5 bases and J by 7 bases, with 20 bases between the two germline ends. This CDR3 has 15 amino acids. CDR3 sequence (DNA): TGTGCCAGCAGCCCCGGGGAGCACGCGGGACCGACCCAGTACTTC. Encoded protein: CASSPGEHAGPTQYF.

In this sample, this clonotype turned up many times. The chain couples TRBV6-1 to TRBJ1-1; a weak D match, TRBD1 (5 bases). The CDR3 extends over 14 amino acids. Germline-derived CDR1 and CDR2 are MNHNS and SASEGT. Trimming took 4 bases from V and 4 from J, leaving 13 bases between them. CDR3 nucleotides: TGTGCCAGCAGTGTGGGGGTTTTAGGCACTGAAGCTTTCTTT. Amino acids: CASSVGVLGTEAFF.

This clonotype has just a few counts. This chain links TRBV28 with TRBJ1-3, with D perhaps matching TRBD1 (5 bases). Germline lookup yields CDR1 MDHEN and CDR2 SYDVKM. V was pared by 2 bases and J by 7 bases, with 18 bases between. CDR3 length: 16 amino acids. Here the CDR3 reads CASSLGGTDGGNTIYF. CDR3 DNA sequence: TGTGCCAGCAGTTTAGGAGGGACGGACGGCGGCAACACCATATATTTT.

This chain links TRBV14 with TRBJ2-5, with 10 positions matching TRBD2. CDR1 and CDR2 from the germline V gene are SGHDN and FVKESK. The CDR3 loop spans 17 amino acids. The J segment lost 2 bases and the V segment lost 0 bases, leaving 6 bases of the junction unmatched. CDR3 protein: CASSQEWLAGEQETQYF. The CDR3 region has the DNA TGTGCCAGCAGCCAAGAGTGGCTAGCGGGAGAACAAGAGACCCAGTACTTC.

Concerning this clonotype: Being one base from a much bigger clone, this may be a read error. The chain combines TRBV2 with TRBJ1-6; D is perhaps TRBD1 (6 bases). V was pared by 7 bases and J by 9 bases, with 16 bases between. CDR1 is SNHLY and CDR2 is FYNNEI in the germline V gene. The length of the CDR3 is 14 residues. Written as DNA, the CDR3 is TGTGCCAGCACCTCTGAGGGGGACCGTTCACCCCTCCACTTT. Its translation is CASTSEGDRSPLHF.

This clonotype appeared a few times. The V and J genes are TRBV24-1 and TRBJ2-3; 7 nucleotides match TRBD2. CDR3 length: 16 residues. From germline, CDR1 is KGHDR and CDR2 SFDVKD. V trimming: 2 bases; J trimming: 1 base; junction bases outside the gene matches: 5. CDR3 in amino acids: CATSDYKAGGTDTQYF. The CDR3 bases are TGTGCCACCAGTGATTATAAGGCGGGGGGCACAGATACGCAGTATTTT.

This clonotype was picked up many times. In nucleotides, the CDR3 is TGCAGCGATCCTCCTCTTGAGGGCCGTCCCTACGAGCAGTACTTC. Its protein product is CSDPPLEGRPYEQYF. The chain couples TRBV29-1 to TRBJ2-7; TRBD2 might be the D (5 bases). The CDR3 is 15 residues long. V was pared by 7 bases and J by 2 bases, with 21 bases between. Germline CDR1 reads SQVTM; CDR2 reads ANQGSEA.

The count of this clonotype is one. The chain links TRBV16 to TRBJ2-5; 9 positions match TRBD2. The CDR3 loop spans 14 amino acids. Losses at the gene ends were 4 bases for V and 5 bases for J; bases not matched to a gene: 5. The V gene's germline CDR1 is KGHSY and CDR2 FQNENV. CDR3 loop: CASSPTSGGETQYF. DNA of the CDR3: TGTGCCAGCAGCCCGACTAGCGGAGGGGAGACCCAGTACTTC.

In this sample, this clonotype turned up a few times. The CDR3 is CAWNERGASNQPQHF. CDR3 coding DNA: TGTGCCTGGAACGAAAGGGGGGCTAGCAATCAGCCCCAGCATTTT. The chain has TRBV30 and TRBJ1-5; TRBD1 is a possible D gene (6 bases). Germline lookup yields CDR1 GTSNPN and CDR2 SVGIG (reference sequence). CDR3 size: 15 residues. Trimming removed 4 bases from V and 0 bases from J, with 13 bases in between.

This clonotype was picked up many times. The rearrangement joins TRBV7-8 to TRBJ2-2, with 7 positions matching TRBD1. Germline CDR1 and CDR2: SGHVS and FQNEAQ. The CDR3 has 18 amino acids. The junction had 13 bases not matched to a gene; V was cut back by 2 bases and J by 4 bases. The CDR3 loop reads CASSLWGRNRGGTGELFF. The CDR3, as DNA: TGTGCCAGCAGCTTATGGGGTCGGAACAGGGGCGGCACCGGGGAGCTGTTTTTT.

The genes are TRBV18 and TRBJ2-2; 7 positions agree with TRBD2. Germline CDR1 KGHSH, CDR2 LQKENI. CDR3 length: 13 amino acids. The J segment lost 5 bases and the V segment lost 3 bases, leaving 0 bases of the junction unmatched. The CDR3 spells CASSPRGTGELFF. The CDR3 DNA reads TGTGCCAGCTCACCGCGGGGGACCGGGGAGCTGTTTTTT.

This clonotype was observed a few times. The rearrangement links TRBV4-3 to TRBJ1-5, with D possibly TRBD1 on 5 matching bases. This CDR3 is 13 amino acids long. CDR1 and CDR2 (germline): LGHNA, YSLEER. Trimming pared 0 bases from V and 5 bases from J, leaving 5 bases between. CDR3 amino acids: CASSQEGDQPQHF. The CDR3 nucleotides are TGCGCCAGCAGCCAAGAGGGGGATCAGCCCCAGCATTTT.

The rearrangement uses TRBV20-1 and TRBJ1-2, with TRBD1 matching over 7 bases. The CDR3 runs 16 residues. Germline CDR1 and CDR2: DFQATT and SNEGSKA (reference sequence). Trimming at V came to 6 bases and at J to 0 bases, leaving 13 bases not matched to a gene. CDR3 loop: CSAPRPGQASNYGYTF. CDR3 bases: TGCAGTGCCCCGCGACCAGGACAGGCATCTAACTATGGCTACACCTTC.

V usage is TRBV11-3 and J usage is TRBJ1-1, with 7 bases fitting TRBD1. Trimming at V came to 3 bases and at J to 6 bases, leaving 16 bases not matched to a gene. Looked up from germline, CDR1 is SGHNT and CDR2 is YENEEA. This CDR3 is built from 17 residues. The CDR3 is CASSLGGRGGVRSEAFF. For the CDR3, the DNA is TGTGCCAGCAGCTTGGGCGGCAGGGGGGGCGTCAGGTCTGAAGCTTTCTTT.

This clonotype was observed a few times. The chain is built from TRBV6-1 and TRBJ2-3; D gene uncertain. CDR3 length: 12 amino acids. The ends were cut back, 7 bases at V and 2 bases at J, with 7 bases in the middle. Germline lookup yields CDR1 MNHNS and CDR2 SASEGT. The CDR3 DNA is TGTGCCAGCACTCCGAACACAGATACGCAGTATTTT. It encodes CASTPNTDTQYF.

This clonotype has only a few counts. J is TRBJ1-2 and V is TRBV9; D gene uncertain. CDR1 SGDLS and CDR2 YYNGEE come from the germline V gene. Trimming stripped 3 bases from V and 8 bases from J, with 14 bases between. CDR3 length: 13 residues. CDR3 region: CASSDRLFGGYTF. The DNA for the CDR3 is TGTGCCAGCAGCGACCGACTGTTTGGGGGCTACACCTTC.

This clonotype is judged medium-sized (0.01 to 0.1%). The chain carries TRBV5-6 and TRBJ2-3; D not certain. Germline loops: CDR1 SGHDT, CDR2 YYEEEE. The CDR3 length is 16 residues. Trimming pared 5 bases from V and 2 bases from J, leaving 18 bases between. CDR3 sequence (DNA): TGTGCCAGCAGTTCTTCCGGTCACAAAAACACAGATACGCAGTATTTT. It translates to CASSSSGHKNTDTQYF.

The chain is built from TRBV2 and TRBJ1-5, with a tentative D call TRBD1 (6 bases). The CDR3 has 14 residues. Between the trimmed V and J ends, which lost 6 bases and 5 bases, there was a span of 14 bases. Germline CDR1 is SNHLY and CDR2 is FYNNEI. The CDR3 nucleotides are TGTGCCAGCAGCCAACAGGGTCCTTATCAGCCCCAGCATTTT. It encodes CASSQQGPYQPQHF.

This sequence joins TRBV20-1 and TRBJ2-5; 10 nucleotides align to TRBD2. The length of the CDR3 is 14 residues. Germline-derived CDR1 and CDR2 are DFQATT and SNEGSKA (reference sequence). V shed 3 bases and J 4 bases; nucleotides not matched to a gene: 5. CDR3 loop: CSASASGGGETQYF. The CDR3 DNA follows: TGCAGTGCTAGTGCTAGCGGGGGAGGAGAGACCCAGTACTTC.

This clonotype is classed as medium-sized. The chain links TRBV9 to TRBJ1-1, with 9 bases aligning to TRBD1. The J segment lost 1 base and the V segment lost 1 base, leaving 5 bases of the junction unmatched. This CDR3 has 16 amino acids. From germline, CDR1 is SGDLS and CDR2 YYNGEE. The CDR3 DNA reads TGTGCCAGCAGCGTAACAGGGGGCGGAGGGAACACTGAAGCTTTCTTT. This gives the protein CASSVTGGGGNTEAFF.

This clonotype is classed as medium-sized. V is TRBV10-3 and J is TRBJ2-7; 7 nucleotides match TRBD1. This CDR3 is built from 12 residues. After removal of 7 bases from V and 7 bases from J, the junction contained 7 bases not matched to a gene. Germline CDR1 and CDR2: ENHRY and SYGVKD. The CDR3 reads CAIKGQGEEQYF. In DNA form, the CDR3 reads TGTGCCATCAAAGGTCAGGGGGAAGAGCAGTACTTC.

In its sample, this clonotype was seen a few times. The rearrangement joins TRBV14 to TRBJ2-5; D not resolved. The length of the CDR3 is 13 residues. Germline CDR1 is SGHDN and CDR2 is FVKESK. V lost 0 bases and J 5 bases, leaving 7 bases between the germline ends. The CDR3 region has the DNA TGTGCCAGCAGCCAAGAACCGGTGGAGACCCAGTACTTC. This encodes CASSQEPVETQYF.

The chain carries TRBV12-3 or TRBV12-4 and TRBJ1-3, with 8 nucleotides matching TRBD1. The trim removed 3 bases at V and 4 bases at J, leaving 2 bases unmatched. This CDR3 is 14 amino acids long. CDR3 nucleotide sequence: TGTGCCAGCAGTTTCGGACAGGGCGGAAACACCATATATTTT. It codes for CASSFGQGGNTIYF.

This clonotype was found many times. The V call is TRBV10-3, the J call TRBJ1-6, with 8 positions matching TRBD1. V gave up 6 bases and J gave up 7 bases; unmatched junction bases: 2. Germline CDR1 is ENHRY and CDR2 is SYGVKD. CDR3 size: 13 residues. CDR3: CAIRDRDNSPLHF. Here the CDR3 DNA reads TGTGCCATCAGGGACAGGGACAATTCACCCCTCCACTTT.

CDR3 bases: TGTGCCAGCAGTTTGGCTCAGGGAGGCTACACCTTC. Protein sequence: CASSLAQGGYTF. V and J are TRBV12-3 or TRBV12-4 and TRBJ1-2; D is perhaps TRBD1 (5 bases). The CDR3 spans 12 residues. With 3 bases removed from V and 8 bases from J, the gap between germline ends came to 10 bases.